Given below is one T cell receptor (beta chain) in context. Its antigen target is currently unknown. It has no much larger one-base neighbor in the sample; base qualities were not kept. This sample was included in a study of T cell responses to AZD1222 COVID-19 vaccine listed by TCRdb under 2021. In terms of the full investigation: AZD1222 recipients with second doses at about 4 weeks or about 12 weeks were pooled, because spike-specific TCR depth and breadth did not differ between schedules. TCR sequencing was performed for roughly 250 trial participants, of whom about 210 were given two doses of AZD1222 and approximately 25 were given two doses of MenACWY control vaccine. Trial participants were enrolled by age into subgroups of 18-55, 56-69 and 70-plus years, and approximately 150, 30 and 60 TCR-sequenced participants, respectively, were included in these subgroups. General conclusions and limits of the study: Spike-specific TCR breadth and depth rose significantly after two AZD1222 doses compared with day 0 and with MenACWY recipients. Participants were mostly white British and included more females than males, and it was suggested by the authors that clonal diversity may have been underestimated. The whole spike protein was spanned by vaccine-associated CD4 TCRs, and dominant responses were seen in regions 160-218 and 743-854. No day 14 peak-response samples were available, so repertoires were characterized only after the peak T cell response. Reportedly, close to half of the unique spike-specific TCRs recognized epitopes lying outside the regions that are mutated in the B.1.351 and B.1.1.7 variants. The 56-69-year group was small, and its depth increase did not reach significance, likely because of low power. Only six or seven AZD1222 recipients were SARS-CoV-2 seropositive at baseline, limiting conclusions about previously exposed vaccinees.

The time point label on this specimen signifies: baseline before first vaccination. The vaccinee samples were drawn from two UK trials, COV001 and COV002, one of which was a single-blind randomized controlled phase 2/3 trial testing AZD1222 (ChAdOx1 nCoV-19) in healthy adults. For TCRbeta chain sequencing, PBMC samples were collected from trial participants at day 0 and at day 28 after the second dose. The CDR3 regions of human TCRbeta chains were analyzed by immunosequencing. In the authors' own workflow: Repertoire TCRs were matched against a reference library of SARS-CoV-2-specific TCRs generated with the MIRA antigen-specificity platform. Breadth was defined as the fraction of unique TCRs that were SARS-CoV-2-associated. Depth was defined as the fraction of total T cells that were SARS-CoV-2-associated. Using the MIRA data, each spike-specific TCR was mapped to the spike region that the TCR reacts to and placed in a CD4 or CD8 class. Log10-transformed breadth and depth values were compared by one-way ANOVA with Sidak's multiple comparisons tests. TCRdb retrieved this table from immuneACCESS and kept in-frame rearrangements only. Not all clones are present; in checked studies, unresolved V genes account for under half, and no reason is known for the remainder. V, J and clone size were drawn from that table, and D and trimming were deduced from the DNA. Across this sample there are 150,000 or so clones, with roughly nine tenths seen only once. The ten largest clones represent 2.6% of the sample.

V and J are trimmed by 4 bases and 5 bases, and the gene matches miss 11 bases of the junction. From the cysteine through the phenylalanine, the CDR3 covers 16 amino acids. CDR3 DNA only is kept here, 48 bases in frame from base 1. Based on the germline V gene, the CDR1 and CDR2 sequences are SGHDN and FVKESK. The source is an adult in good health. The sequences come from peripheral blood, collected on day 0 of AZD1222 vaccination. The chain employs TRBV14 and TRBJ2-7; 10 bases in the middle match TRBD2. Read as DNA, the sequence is TGTGCCAGCAGCCTCTTCAGCGGGAGGGGGTCCGACGAGCAGTACTTC. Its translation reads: CASSLFSGRGSDEQYF.